These 8 T cell receptor beta chains originate from one sample sequenced in a study of T-cell memory formation after mild COVID-19 (TCRdb year 2021). The protocol used for the library was 5' RACE. These reads were obtained on an Illumina NovaSeq 6000. TCRdb reanalyzed the raw reads on its own, using fastp at Q25 for trimming and MiXCR for clone calling, and kept in-frame beta chains. Rows with a matching CDR3 protein are joined into one entry that keeps the most common DNA and genes. For this sample there are some 410,000 distinct CDR3 sequences; about a quarter appear just once. The top ten hold about an eighth of the sample. The sample comprised PBMCs or a T cell subset sorted from them (not recorded which). The receptor set was obtained from an adult woman who had mild COVID-19 (a few samples of this study predate the infection). The sample titles of this study are shuffled in the database, so cell type and time point are left out; the donor was told from shared clones.

This clonotype was observed a few times. The J gene is TRBJ2-5, the V gene TRBV29-1; possible D gene TRBD1, 5 bases. The germline V gene encodes CDR1 SQVTM and CDR2 ANQGSEA. V dropped 3 bases and J dropped 5 bases, with 13 bases sitting between them. This CDR3 region has 13 residues. CDR3 in DNA: TGCAGCGTTGATCGGCAGGGCGGTGAGACCCAGTACTTC. This translates into CSVDRQGGETQYF.

This clonotype was detected only a few times. The V and J genes are TRBV6-2 or TRBV6-3 and TRBJ2-7; D gene uncertain. The length of the CDR3 is 17 residues. CDR1 is MNHEY and CDR2 is SVGEGT in the germline V gene. The V gene lost 2 bases and the J gene lost 2 bases, with 19 bases spanning the gap. The CDR3 region is CASSYMVRSRGTYEQYF. CDR3 bases: TGTGCCAGCAGTTACATGGTAAGGAGTCGAGGAACCTACGAGCAGTACTTC.

V usage is TRBV7-9 and J usage is TRBJ2-7; 8 bases are shared with TRBD2. Germline CDR1 and CDR2: SEHNR and FQNEAQ (reference sequence). V lost 5 bases and J lost 1; bases outside the gene matches: 7. There are 15 residues in the CDR3. CDR3 amino acids: CASSHSGKRSYEQYF. CDR3 nucleotide sequence: TGTGCCAGCAGCCATAGCGGGAAGAGGTCCTACGAGCAGTACTTC.

The rearrangement uses TRBV15 and TRBJ2-7; 7 bases line up with TRBD2. The CDR3 runs to 15 residues. CDR1 and CDR2 (germline): LNHNV, YYDKDF (reference sequence). The V and J ends lost 1 base and 1 base, in that order; junction bases with no gene match: 4. The CDR3 is CATSRATSPSYEQYF. The CDR3 bases are TGTGCCACCAGCAGAGCGACTAGCCCGTCCTACGAGCAGTACTTC.

This clonotype was detected a few times. This sequence joins TRBV28 and TRBJ2-2, with no clear D. The ends were cut back, 6 bases at V and 6 bases at J, with 14 bases in the middle. The germline V gene has CDR1 MDHEN and CDR2 SYDVKM. This CDR3 contains 14 residues. For the CDR3, the DNA is TGTGCCAGCAGCTACCTCTTTGGGGCCGGGGAGCTGTTTTTT. Translated, it gives CASSYLFGAGELFF.

The chain employs TRBV3-1 and TRBJ2-7, with 8 bases aligning to TRBD2. There are 16 residues in the CDR3. CDR1 LGHDT and CDR2 YNNKEL come from the germline V gene (reference sequence). Unmatched junction bases numbered 7, after V lost 1 base and J lost 2 bases. This chain's CDR3 is CASSQVRSGRPYEQYF. CDR3 in DNA: TGTGCCAGCAGCCAAGTGCGAAGCGGGAGACCCTACGAGCAGTACTTC.

This clonotype was detected a few times. The V call is TRBV7-9, the J call TRBJ2-7; D uncertain. The CDR3 loop spans 13 amino acids. The germline gives CDR1 SEHNR, CDR2 FQNEAQ (reference sequence). Trimming cost V 5 bases and J 1 base, with 9 bases left between them. The CDR3 DNA sequence: TGTGCCAGCAGCGTAGGGTTTTCCTACGAGCAGTACTTC. This sequence encodes CASSVGFSYEQYF.

This clonotype was observed a few times. The V call is TRBV3-1, the J call TRBJ2-7; 8 bases agree with TRBD2. CDR1 is LGHDT, CDR2 YNNKEL, per germline (reference sequence). The CDR3 consists of 13 residues. Unmatched junction bases numbered 4, after V lost 0 bases and J lost 9 bases. The DNA for the CDR3 is TGTGCCAGCAGCCAAGATAGCGGGACGGTGCAGTACTTC. Amino acid sequence: CASSQDSGTVQYF.